These 15 T cell receptor beta chains were sequenced from one sample in a study of blood T cell repertoires in COVID-19. Assay: immunoSEQ multiplex PCR; the TCRdb copy retains only in-frame clones and omits some. The repertoire holds some 160,000 clones, more than 70% seen once, with approximately 3% in the top ten. Source material: peripheral blood. The receptors shown here come from a man aged 60 to 69 with acute or convalescent COVID-19.

This clone was detected a few times. The rearrangement links TRBV11-2 to TRBJ1-2; D is possibly TRBD1 (5 bases). V was pared by 1 base and J by 4 bases, with 10 bases between. Germline-derived CDR1 and CDR2 are SGHAT and FQNNGV. The CDR3 runs to 14 residues. This CDR3 is CASSLGTLSYGYTF. In DNA form, the CDR3 reads TGTGCCAGCAGCTTAGGGACACTAAGCTATGGCTACACCTTC.

This chain connects TRBV6-6 to TRBJ1-2, with 10 bases identical to TRBD1. The trim removed 7 bases at V and 5 bases at J, leaving 4 bases unmatched. This CDR3 contains 13 residues. Germline CDR1 is MNHNY and CDR2 is SVGAGI (reference sequence). The CDR3: CASTTGGWYGYTF. Written as DNA, the CDR3 is TGTGCCAGCACGACAGGGGGCTGGTATGGCTACACCTTC.

V and J are TRBV6-5 and TRBJ2-6; TRBD2 aligns across 7 bases. V shed 6 bases and J 4 bases; nucleotides not matched to a gene: 6. The CDR3 length is 15 residues. Looked up from germline, CDR1 is MNHEY and CDR2 is SVGAGI. CDR3 protein: CASSPAGLGANVLTF. CDR3 in DNA: TGTGCCAGCAGCCCAGCGGGGTTGGGGGCCAACGTCCTGACTTTC.

The genes are TRBV6-5 and TRBJ1-2; a weak D match, TRBD1 (6 bases). Germline V gene lookup returns CDR1 MNHEY and CDR2 SVGAGI. Trimming removed 3 bases at V and 4 bases at J, with 15 bases between. The CDR3 is 15 residues long. The CDR3 bases are TGTGCCAGCAGTTATGGGCAGGGGCACCTCTATGGCTACACCTTC. Translating gives CASSYGQGHLYGYTF.

The V gene is TRBV15, the J gene TRBJ2-5, with 7 bases lining up with TRBD1. Per the germline V gene, CDR1 is LNHNV and CDR2 is YYDKDF (reference sequence). This CDR3 has 15 amino acids. Germline trimming cut 0 bases from V and 6 bases from J; bases unmatched to any gene: 7. The CDR3 loop is CATSRDVAGGQTQYF. The CDR3, as DNA: TGTGCCACCAGCAGAGATGTAGCAGGGGGACAGACCCAGTACTTC.

The genes are TRBV7-9 and TRBJ2-5; possibly TRBD1 for D (5 bases). CDR1 is SEHNR, CDR2 FQNEAQ, per germline (reference sequence). This CDR3 has 13 amino acids. V dropped 5 bases and J dropped 3 bases, with 10 bases sitting between them. CDR3 coding DNA: TGTGCCAGCAGCCCTGGGGCGAAAGAGACCCAGTACTTC. Translating gives CASSPGAKETQYF.

The chain carries TRBV9 and TRBJ2-3, with 16 bases fitting TRBD2. V was clipped by 4 bases and J by 4 bases; unmatched bases: 6. The CDR3 has 17 residues. Germline lookup yields CDR1 SGDLS and CDR2 YYNGEE. The CDR3 protein is CASSWGLAGGRADTQYF. The DNA of the CDR3 is TGTGCCAGCAGCTGGGGACTAGCGGGGGGGAGGGCAGATACGCAGTATTTT.

This clone was observed a single time. V gene TRBV29-1 combines with J gene TRBJ1-5; possible D gene TRBD1, 6 bases. This CDR3 spans 14 amino acids. Looked up from germline, CDR1 is SQVTM and CDR2 is ANQGSEA. V lost 7 bases and J 5 bases, leaving 18 bases between the germline ends. This chain's CDR3 is CSAPQGQGDQPQHF. The DNA of the CDR3 is TGCAGCGCCCCCCAGGGGCAGGGCGATCAGCCCCAGCATTTT. Based on the CDR3 plus reference TRBV29-1 and TRBJ1-5, the full variable domain is SAVISQKPSRDICQRGTSLTIQCQVDSQVTMMFWYRQQPGQSLTLIATANQGSEATYESGFVIDKFPISRPNLTFSTLTVSNMSPEDSSIYLCSAPQGQGDQPQHFGDGTRLSIL.

This clone appeared once. The V call is TRBV5-6, the J call TRBJ2-7, with D tentatively TRBD1 (5 bases). V lost 1 base and J 5 bases, leaving 13 bases between the germline ends. The germline CDR1 and CDR2 sequences are SGHDT and YYEEEE. This CDR3 contains 14 residues. The CDR3 coding sequence is TGTGCCAGCAGCTTGTGGCAGGGTTACCACGAGCAGTACTTC. It is translated as CASSLWQGYHEQYF. Looking up the rest from reference TRBV5-6 and TRBJ2-7 gives the full variable domain: DAGVTQSPTHLIKTRGQQVTLRCSPKSGHDTVSWYQQALGQGPQFIFQYYEEEERQRGNFPDRFSGHQFPNYSSELNVNALLLGDSALYLCASSLWQGYHEQYFGPGTRLTVT.

The chain recombines TRBV5-6 with TRBJ2-7, with unresolved D. V was pared by 1 base and J by 2 bases, with 16 bases between. The germline CDR1 and CDR2 sequences are SGHDT and YYEEEE. The CDR3 loop spans 16 amino acids. In DNA, the CDR3 is TGTGCCAGCAGCTTGTTTGAACTCTCGTCGCCCTACGAGCAGTACTTC. This sequence encodes CASSLFELSSPYEQYF.

The chain carries TRBV6-5 and TRBJ1-2, with 7 bases identical to TRBD1. Germline values: CDR1 MNHEY, CDR2 SVGAGI. CDR3 size: 14 residues. V dropped 6 bases and J dropped 3; count of bases not matched to a gene: 7. CDR3 region: CASRSAGTDYGYTF. The CDR3 bases are TGTGCCAGCAGGTCAGCCGGGACAGACTATGGCTACACCTTC.

This sequence joins TRBV24-1 and TRBJ2-2; TRBD2 might be the D (7 bases). This CDR3 comprises 14 residues. Between the trimmed V and J ends, which lost 10 bases and 7 bases, there was a span of 18 bases. Germline V CDR1 and CDR2: KGHDR, SFDVKD. For the CDR3, the DNA is TGTGCCACGGGGGGGGCGGTCCAAGACGGGGAGCTGTTTTTT. Protein sequence: CATGGAVQDGELFF.

The rearrangement joins TRBV7-9 to TRBJ1-2; 10 bases are a match to TRBD1. The germline CDR1 and CDR2 sequences are SEHNR and FQNEAQ (reference sequence). V was pared by 4 bases and J by 8 bases, with 7 bases of the junction left unmatched. The CDR3 extends over 14 amino acids. CDR3 protein: CASSWGQGSNGYTF. The DNA for the CDR3 is TGTGCCAGCAGCTGGGGACAGGGGTCCAACGGCTACACCTTC.

Regarding this clone: One end of the junction varies from germline; a read error may be responsible. J is TRBJ2-3 and V is TRBV2; 11 bases line up with TRBD2. The CDR3 length is 15 residues. Germline V CDR1 and CDR2: SNHLY, FYNNEI. The CDR3 bases are TGTGCCAGCAGCCTCGGGACTAGCGGCACCGATACGCAGTATTTT. Its protein product is CASSLGTSGTDTQYF.

This clone was seen a few times. The chain has TRBV7-2 and TRBJ2-3; D may be TRBD2 (6 bases). Germline CDR1 and CDR2: SGHTA and FQGNSA. Trimming left V 5 bases short and J 4 bases short, with 16 bases between. This CDR3 region has 15 residues. The CDR3 coding sequence is TGTGCCAGCAGCGCGAATCGGGGGAGGTCAGATACGCAGTATTTT. Translating gives CASSANRGRSDTQYF.